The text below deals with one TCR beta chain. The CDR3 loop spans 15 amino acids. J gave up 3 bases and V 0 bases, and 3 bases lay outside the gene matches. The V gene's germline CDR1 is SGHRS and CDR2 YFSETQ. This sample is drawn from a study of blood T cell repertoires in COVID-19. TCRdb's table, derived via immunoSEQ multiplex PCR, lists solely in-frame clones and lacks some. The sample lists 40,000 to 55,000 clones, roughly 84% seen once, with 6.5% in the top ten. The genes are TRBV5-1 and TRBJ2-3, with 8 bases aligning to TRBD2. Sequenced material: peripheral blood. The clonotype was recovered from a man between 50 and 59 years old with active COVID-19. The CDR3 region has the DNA TGCGCCAGCAGCTTGGGAGCGGGGGTGACAGATACGCAGTATTTT. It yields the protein CASSLGAGVTDTQYF.